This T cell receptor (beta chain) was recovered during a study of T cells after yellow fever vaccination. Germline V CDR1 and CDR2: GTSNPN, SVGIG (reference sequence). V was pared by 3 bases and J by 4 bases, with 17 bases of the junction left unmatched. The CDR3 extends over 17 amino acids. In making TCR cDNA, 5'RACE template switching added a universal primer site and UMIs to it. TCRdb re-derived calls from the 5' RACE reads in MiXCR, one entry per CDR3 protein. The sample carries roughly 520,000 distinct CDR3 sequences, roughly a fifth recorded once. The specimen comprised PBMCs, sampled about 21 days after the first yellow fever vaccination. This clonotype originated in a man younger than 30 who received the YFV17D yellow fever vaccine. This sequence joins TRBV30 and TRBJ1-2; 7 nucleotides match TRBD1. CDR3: CAWSVTPRATGFYGYTF. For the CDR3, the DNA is TGTGCCTGGAGCGTCACCCCTCGCGCGACAGGGTTCTATGGCTACACCTTC.